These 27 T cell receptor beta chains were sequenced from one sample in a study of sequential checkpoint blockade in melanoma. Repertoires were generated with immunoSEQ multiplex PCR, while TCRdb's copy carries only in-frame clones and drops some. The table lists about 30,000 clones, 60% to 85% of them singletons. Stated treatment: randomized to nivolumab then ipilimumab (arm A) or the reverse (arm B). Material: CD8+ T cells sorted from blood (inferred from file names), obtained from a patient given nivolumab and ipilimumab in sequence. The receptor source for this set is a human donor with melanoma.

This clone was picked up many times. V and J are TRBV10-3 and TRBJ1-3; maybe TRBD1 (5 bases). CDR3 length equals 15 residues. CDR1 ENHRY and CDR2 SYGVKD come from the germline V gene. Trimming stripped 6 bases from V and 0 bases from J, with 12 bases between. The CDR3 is CAIRGARHSGNTIYF. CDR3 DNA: TGTGCCATCAGAGGGGCACGGCACTCTGGAAACACCATATATTTT.

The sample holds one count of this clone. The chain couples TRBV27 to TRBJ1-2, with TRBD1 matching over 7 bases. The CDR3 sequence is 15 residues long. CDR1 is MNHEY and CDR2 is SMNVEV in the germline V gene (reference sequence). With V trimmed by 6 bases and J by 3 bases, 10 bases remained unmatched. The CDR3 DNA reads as TGTGCCAGCAGCCCGGGGGTAGGGGGCCACTATGGCTACACCTTC. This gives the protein CASSPGVGGHYGYTF.

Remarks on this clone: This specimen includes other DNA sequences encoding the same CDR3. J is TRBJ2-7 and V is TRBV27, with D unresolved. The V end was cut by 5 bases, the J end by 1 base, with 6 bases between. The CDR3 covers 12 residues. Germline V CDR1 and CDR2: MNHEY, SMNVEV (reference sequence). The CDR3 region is CASSPSSYEQYF. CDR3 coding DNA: TGTGCCAGCAGTCCCTCTTCCTACGAGCAGTACTTC.

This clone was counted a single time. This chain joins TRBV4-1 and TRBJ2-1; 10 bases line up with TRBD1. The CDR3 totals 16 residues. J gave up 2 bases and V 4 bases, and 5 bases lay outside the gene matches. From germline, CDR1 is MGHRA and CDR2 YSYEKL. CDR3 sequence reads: CASSPRQGATYNEQFF. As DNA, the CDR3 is TGCGCCAGCAGCCCCCGACAGGGGGCAACCTACAATGAGCAGTTCTTC.

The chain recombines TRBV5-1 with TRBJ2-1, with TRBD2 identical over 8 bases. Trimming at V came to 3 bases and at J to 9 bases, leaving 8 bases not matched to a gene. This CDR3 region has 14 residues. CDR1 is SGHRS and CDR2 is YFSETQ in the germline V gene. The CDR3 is CASSSSGGPREQFF. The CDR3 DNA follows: TGCGCCAGCAGCTCGTCGGGGGGGCCGCGTGAGCAGTTCTTC.

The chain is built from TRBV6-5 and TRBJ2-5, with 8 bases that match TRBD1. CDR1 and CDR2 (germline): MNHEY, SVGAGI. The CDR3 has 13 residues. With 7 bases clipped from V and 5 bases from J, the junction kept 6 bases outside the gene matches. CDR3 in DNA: TGTGCCAGCACCACGGGACAGGAGGAGACCCAGTACTTC. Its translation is CASTTGQEETQYF.

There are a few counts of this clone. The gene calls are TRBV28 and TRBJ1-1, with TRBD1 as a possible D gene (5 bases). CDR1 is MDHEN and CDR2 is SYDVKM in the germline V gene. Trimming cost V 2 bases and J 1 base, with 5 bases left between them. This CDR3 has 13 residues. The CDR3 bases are TGTGCCAGCAGTTTACAGGGGAACACTGAAGCTTTCTTT. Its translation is CASSLQGNTEAFF. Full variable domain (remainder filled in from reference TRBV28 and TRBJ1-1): DVKVTQSSRYLVKRTGEKVFLECVQDMDHENMFWYRQDPGLGLRLIYFSYDVKMKEKGDIPEGYSVSREKKERFSLILESASTNQTSMYLCASSLQGNTEAFFGQGTRLTVV.

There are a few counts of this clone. CDR3 residues: CAISESRYNEQFF. DNA for the CDR3: TGTGCCATCAGTGAGTCGCGCTACAATGAGCAGTTCTTC. The gene calls are TRBV10-3 and TRBJ2-1; D remains unclear. The germline gives CDR1 ENHRY, CDR2 SYGVKD. The CDR3 sequence is 13 residues long. Between the trimmed V and J ends, which lost 0 bases and 3 bases, there was a span of 3 bases.

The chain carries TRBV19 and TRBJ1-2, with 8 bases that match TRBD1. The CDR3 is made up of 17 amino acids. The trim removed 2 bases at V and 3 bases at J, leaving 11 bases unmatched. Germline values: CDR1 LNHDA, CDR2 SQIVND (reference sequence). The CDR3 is CASSITSWTGLDYGYTF. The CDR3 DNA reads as TGTGCCAGTAGTATAACTTCGTGGACAGGGTTGGACTATGGCTACACCTTC.

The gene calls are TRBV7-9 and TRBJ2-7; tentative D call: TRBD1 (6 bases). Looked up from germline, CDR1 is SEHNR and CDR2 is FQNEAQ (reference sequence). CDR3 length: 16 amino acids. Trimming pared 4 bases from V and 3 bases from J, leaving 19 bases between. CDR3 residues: CASSSGDKTGNYEQYF. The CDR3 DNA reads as TGTGCCAGCAGCTCTGGTGATAAGACAGGTAACTACGAGCAGTACTTC.

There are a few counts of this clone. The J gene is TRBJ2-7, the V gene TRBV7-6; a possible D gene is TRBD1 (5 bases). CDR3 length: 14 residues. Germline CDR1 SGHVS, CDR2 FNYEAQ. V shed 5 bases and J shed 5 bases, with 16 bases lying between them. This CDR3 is CASSPLQVLDEQYF. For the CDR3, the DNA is TGTGCCAGCAGCCCCTTACAGGTGTTGGACGAGCAGTACTTC.

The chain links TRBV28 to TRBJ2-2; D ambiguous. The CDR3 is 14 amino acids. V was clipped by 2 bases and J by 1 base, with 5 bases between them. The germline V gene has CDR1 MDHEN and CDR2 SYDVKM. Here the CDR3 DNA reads TGTGCCAGCAGTTTAACCGGGAACACCGGGGAGCTGTTTTTT. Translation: CASSLTGNTGELFF.

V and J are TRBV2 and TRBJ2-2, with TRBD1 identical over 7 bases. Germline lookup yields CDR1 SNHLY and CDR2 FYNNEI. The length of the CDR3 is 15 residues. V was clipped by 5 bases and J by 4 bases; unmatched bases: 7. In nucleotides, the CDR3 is TGTGCCAGCAGTTTTACAGGGGATTTCACCGGGGAGCTGTTTTTT. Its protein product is CASSFTGDFTGELFF.

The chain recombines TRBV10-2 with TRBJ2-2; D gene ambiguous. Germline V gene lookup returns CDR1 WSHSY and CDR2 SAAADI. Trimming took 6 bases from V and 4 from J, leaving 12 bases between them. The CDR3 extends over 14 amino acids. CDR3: CASSLLAVTGELFF. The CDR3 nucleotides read TGCGCCAGCAGCCTATTAGCAGTCACCGGGGAGCTGTTTTTT.

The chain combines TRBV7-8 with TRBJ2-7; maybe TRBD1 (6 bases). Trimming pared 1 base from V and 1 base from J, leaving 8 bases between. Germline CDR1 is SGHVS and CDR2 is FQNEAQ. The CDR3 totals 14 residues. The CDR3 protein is CASSLGRGSYEQYF. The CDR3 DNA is TGTGCCAGCAGCTTAGGCAGGGGTTCCTACGAGCAGTACTTC.

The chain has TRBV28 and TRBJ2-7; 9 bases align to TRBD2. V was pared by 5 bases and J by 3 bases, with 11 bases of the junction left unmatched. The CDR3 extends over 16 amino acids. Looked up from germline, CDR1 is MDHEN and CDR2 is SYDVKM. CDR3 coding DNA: TGTGCCAGCAGTCCCCCTCCTAGCGGGGTATACTACGAGCAGTACTTC. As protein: CASSPPPSGVYYEQYF. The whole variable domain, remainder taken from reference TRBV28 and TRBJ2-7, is DVKVTQSSRYLVKRTGEKVFLECVQDMDHENMFWYRQDPGLGLRLIYFSYDVKMKEKGDIPEGYSVSREKKERFSLILESASTNQTSMYLCASSPPPSGVYYEQYFGPGTRLTVT.

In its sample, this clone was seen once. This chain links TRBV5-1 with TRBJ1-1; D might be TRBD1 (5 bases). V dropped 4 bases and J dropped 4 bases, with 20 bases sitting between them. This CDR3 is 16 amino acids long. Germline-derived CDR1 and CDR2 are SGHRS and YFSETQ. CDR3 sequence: CASSLKGVRVSTEAFF. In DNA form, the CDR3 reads TGCGCCAGCAGCCTAAAAGGAGTCAGGGTTAGCACTGAAGCTTTCTTT.

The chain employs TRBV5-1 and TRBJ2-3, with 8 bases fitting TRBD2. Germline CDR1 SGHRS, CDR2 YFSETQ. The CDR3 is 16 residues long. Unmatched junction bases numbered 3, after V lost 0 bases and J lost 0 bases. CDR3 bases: TGCGCCAGCAGCTTGGCCGCGGGAGGCAGCACAGATACGCAGTATTTT. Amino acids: CASSLAAGGSTDTQYF. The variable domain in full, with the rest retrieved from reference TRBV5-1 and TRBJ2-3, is KAGVTQTPRYLIKTRGQQVTLSCSPISGHRSVSWYQQTPGQGLQFLFEYFSETQRNKGNFPGRFSGRQFSNSRSEMNVSTLELGDSALYLCASSLAAGGSTDTQYFGPGTRLTVL.

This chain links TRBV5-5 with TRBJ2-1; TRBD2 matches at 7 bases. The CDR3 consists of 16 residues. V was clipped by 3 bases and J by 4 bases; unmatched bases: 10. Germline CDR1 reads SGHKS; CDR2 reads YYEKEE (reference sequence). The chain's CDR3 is CASSSPLAALYNEQFF. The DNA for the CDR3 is TGTGCCAGCAGCTCCCCCCTAGCGGCGCTATACAATGAGCAGTTCTTC.

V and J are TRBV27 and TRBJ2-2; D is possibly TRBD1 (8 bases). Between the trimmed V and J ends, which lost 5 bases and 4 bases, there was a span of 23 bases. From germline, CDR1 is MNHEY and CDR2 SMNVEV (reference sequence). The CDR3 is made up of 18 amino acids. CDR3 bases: TGTGCCAGCAGTCCATGGGGGGGGGACAGGTATTCCACCGGGGAGCTGTTTTTT. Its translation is CASSPWGGDRYSTGELFF.

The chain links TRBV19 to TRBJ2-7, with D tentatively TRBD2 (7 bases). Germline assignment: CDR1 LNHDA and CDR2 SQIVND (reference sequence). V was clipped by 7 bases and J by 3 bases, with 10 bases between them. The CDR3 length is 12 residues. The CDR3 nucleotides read TGTGCCAGTATGGGGGGGCGCTACGAGCAGTACTTC. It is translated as CASMGGRYEQYF.

The CDR3 DNA follows: TGTGCCAGCAGTTGGGACAGCTTCAAGGAGCAGTACTTC. This translates into CASSWDSFKEQYF. The V and J genes are TRBV27 and TRBJ2-7; 7 nucleotides match TRBD1. The V segment lost 4 bases and the J segment 7 bases; nucleotides outside the gene matches: 7. The CDR3 covers 13 residues. Germline CDR1 MNHEY, CDR2 SMNVEV (reference sequence).

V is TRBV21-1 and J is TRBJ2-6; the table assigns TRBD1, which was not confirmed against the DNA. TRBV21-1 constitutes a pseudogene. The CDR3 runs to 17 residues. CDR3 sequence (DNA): TGTGCCAGCAGCGACGGACAGGAGAGCTCTGGGGCCAACGTCCTGACTTTC. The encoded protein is CASSDGQESSGANVLTF.

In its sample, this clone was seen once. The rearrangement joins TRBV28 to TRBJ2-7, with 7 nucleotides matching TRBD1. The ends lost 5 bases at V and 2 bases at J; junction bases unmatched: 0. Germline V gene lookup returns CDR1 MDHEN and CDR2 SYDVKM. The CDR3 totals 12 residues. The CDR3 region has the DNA TGTGCCAGCAGTGACAGGGCCTACGAGCAGTACTTC. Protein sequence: CASSDRAYEQYF.

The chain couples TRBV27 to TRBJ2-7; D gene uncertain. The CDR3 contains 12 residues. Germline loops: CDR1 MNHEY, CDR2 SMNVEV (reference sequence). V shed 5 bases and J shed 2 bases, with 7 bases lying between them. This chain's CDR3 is CASSPNPYEQYF. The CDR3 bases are TGTGCCAGCAGTCCCAATCCCTACGAGCAGTACTTC.

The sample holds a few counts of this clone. CDR3 sequence (DNA): TGTGCCAGCAGCTTGACAGGGTACGCCTACAATGAGCAGTTCTTC. Protein: CASSLTGYAYNEQFF. V gene TRBV7-3 combines with J gene TRBJ2-1; 7 bases fit TRBD1. CDR1 SGHTA and CDR2 FQGTGA come from the germline V gene. The CDR3 sequence is 15 residues long. Unmatched junction bases numbered 4, after V lost 3 bases and J lost 2 bases.

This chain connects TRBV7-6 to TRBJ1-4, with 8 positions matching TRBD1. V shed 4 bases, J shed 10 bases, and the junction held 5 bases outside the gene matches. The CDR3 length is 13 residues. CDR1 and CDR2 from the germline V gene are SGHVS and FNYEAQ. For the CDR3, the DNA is TGTGCCAGCAGCTCGGGACAGGTCGCAAAACTGTTTTTT. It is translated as CASSSGQVAKLFF.